These T cell receptor beta chains were read from a single sample in a study of neoadjuvant nivolumab and ipilimumab in lung cancer. The repertoire was sequenced with immunoSEQ multiplex PCR; TCRdb's copy has only in-frame clones and lacks some. The table has about 18,000 clones, about 77% seen once. The sequencing used tumor tissue, collected after neoadjuvant nivolumab, alone or with ipilimumab, at or shortly before surgery. Every receptor here comes from an adult with non-small cell lung cancer. Both conserved end residues are part of each CDR3. The D gene is left open where the match is weak. The listing skips clone size in some rows; elsewhere it reads once, few, many or a size class.

cdr3_nt	cdr3_aa	d_call	v_call	j_call	clone_size
TGCGCCAGCAGCTTGAATGGAGGGGGAGCTTCCTCCTACAATGAGCAGTTCTTC	CASSLNGGGASSYNEQFF	-	TRBV5-1	TRBJ2-1	-
TGTGCCAGCTCATCAGGTACTGGATCTGGGGCCAACGTCCTGACTTTC	CASSSGTGSGANVLTF	-	TRBV18	TRBJ2-6	-
TGTGCCATCAGTGGGAGAGCCGGGACTCAATATCCCCCCGGGGAGCTGTTTTTT	CAISGRAGTQYPPGELFF	-	TRBV10-3	TRBJ2-2	-
TGTGCCAGCAGCTTAGAGAAAGAGGAGAAGACGACCCACGAGCAGTACTTC	CASSLEKEEKTTHEQYF	-	TRBV11-3	TRBJ2-7	-
TGTGCCAGCAGCTTAGTCCCAGCGGGAGGGCGCAATGAGCAGTTCTTC	CASSLVPAGGRNEQFF	TRBD2	TRBV7-2	TRBJ2-1	-
TGTGCCAGCAGTGAATACCACGGGGACAGCGACCTCTACGAGCAGTACTTC	CASSEYHGDSDLYEQYF	TRBD1	TRBV6-1	TRBJ2-7	-
TGTGCCAGCAGCTTGCGTTCGGCCAGACTCTACACAGATACGCAGTATTTT	CASSLRSARLYTDTQYF	-	TRBV5-6	TRBJ2-3	once
TGTGCCAGCAGCGTAGGTAGCAGGGTTGATACGCAGTATTTT	CASSVGSRVDTQYF	-	TRBV9	TRBJ2-3	-
TGTGCCAGTAGTATCGGGGACAGGAGTAGATTTCAAGAGACCCAGTACTTC	CASSIGDRSRFQETQYF	TRBD1	TRBV19	TRBJ2-5	-
TGTGCCAGCAGTGAAAATACCCCCAGCTACACCTTC	CASSENTPSYTF	-	TRBV25-1	TRBJ1-2	-
TGCGCCAGCAGCCCAGCTGGGCGGGAGAGGTACGAGCAGTACTTC	CASSPAGRERYEQYF	TRBD2	TRBV5-1	TRBJ2-7	few
TGCGCCAGCAGCTTGGAACTAGCGGGAGTGGGATATACGCAGTATTTT	CASSLELAGVGYTQYF	TRBD2	TRBV5-1	TRBJ2-3	-
TGCAGTGCTAGACTTCGCTACGAGCAGTACTTC	CSARLRYEQYF	-	TRBV20-1	TRBJ2-7	-
TGTGCCAGCAGCATCGACGGGAACACTGAAGCTTTCTTT	CASSIDGNTEAFF	-	TRBV11-2	TRBJ1-1	-
TGTGCCAGCAAGCCGGGGGCAGTTAACACAGATACGCAGTATTTT	CASKPGAVNTDTQYF	-	TRBV5-4	TRBJ2-3	-
TGTGCCAGCAGCTTTCTGGGGGGTGGAGATACGCAGTATTTT	CASSFLGGGDTQYF	-	TRBV7-6	TRBJ2-3	-
TGTGCCAGCAGCTTAGTAGCGGGGGCTGGAATTTACGAGCAGTACTTC	CASSLVAGAGIYEQYF	TRBD2	TRBV11-3	TRBJ2-7	-
TGTGCCAGCAGCCCGTTCGGTAAAGAGACCCAGTACTTC	CASSPFGKETQYF	-	TRBV14	TRBJ2-5	-
TGTGCCAGCAGTCTAACAGGGCCCGGGGAGCTGTTTTTT	CASSLTGPGELFF	-	TRBV6-5	TRBJ2-2	once
TGTGCCAGCAGCCAAGCCGGGGGAGGAGCCAATGAGCAGTTCTTC	CASSQAGGGANEQFF	-	TRBV14	TRBJ2-1	-
TGCAGTGCTAGTGGGTACGAGCAGTACTTC	CSASGYEQYF	-	TRBV20-1	TRBJ2-7	-
TGTGCCAGTAGGTTGGGGGCTGGCAATCAGCCCCAGCATTTT	CASRLGAGNQPQHF	-	TRBV19	TRBJ1-5	-
TGTGCCAGCAGTCGTGACAGGGTCACTGAAGCTTTCTTT	CASSRDRVTEAFF	TRBD1	TRBV28	TRBJ1-1	-
TGTGCCAGCAGTGTTCTCGGGAGGGCCGGAACCGGGGAGCTGTTTTTT	CASSVLGRAGTGELFF	TRBD2	TRBV2	TRBJ2-2	-
TGTGCCAGCAGCTTACAGCGTGCGTCCTACAATGAGCAGTTCTTC	CASSLQRASYNEQFF	-	TRBV11-2	TRBJ2-1	-
TGTGCCAGCAGGCTCCATAGTACAGATACGCAGTATTTT	CASRLHSTDTQYF	-	TRBV7-3	TRBJ2-3	-
TGTGCCAGCAGCCGGGGACAGGGATGGGGCGACTACGAGCAGTACTTC	CASSRGQGWGDYEQYF	TRBD1	TRBV7-9	TRBJ2-7	-
TGCGCCAGCAGCTTGGGGGACTACAACACCGGGGAGCTGTTTTTT	CASSLGDYNTGELFF	TRBD2	TRBV5-1	TRBJ2-2	-
TGTGCCAGCAGCTTGGTAGGACGGGCCCGGGCGCAAGAGACCCAGTACTTC	CASSLVGRARAQETQYF	-	TRBV5-6	TRBJ2-5	-
TGCGCCAGCAGCTCGGCAGGGCATGGCTACACCTTC	CASSSAGHGYTF	-	TRBV5-1	TRBJ1-2	-
TGTGCCAGCAGAGCCGAGGGACAGCCAGATACGCAGTATTTT	CASRAEGQPDTQYF	TRBD1	TRBV6-1	TRBJ2-3	-
TGTGCCAGCTCACCCGCCCCGGTGGGGGCCCCCGGTGGAGATGAGCAGTTCTTC	CASSPAPVGAPGGDEQFF	-	TRBV18	TRBJ2-1	-
TGTGCCAGCGGAGAGGGGACTAGCGGGTACAATGAGCAGTTCTTC	CASGEGTSGYNEQFF	TRBD2	TRBV9	TRBJ2-1	-